The 28 T cell receptor beta chains in this list originate from one sample, sequenced in a study of cytomegalovirus exposure and HLA in healthy donors. PCR used 60 Vbeta primers and 13 Jbeta primers. Sequenced by immunoSEQ multiplex PCR; TCRdb stores in-frame clones only, minus some. The table lists about 130,000 clones. Sequencing input: PBMCs. These receptors originate from a man aged 18 to 29 in good health and CMV-seronegative.

This sequence joins TRBV13 and TRBJ2-7, with 12 bases fitting TRBD2. V lost 4 bases and J lost 3; bases outside the gene matches: 7. The germline gives CDR1 PRHDT, CDR2 FYEKMQ (reference sequence). The CDR3 loop spans 16 amino acids. The CDR3: CASSWLLAGGVYEQYF. CDR3 coding DNA: TGTGCCAGCAGCTGGCTACTAGCGGGAGGTGTCTACGAGCAGTACTTC. Filled out from reference TRBV13 and TRBJ2-7, the complete variable domain reads AAGVIQSPRHLIKEKRETATLKCYPIPRHDTVYWYQQGPGQDPQFLISFYEKMQSDKGSIPDRFSAQQFSDYHSELNMSSLELGDSALYFCASSWLLAGGVYEQYFGPGTRLTVT.

The DNA for the CDR3 is TGTGCCAGCAGCTTAGAGCTAGATACGCAGTATTTT. It encodes CASSLELDTQYF. This chain connects TRBV7-2 to TRBJ2-3; D is unclear. The CDR3 extends over 12 amino acids. Per the germline V gene, CDR1 is SGHTA and CDR2 is FQGNSA. The V end was cut by 1 base, the J end by 5 bases, with 4 bases between.

The J gene is TRBJ2-7, the V gene TRBV27; 11 bases line up with TRBD1. The germline CDR1 and CDR2 sequences are MNHEY and SMNVEV (reference sequence). The CDR3 covers 15 residues. V gave up 2 bases and J gave up 3 bases; unmatched junction bases: 3. CDR3 residues: CASSLQGTGGYEQYF. DNA of the CDR3: TGTGCCAGCAGTTTACAGGGGACAGGGGGCTACGAGCAGTACTTC.

The chain couples TRBV7-2 to TRBJ2-5, with D possibly being TRBD1 (6 bases). The CDR3 is 13 amino acids. V lost 1 base and J lost 4, with 7 bases in between. Germline values: CDR1 SGHTA, CDR2 FQGNSA. CDR3 nucleotide sequence: TGTGCCAGCAGCTTAGGGGGGCGAGAGACCCAGTACTTC. Its protein product is CASSLGGRETQYF.

This sequence joins TRBV27 and TRBJ2-7; 14 bases match TRBD2. V shed 6 bases, J shed 3 bases, and the junction held 10 bases outside the gene matches. Germline V gives CDR1 MNHEY, CDR2 SMNVEV (reference sequence). The CDR3 length is 17 residues. The CDR3 DNA sequence: TGTGCCAGCAGATTGACTAGCGGGAGGGGGGCCGACTACGAGCAGTACTTC. It specifies CASRLTSGRGADYEQYF.

The chain employs TRBV2 and TRBJ2-3; a possible D gene is TRBD1 (6 bases). This CDR3 contains 11 residues. The ends were cut back, 6 bases at V and 10 bases at J, with 11 bases in the middle. CDR1 is SNHLY, CDR2 FYNNEI, per germline. The CDR3 region has the DNA TGTGCCAGCAGACGGGACACCGCGCAGTATTTT. This translates into CASRRDTAQYF. Together with reference TRBV2 and TRBJ2-3, the CDR3 gives the full variable domain: EPEVTQTPSHQVTQMGQEVILRCVPISNHLYFYWYRQILGQKVEFLVSFYNNEISEKSEIFDDQFSVERPDGSNFTLKIRSTKLEDSAMYFCASRRDTAQYFGPGTRLTVL.

The rearrangement links TRBV6-1 to TRBJ2-5; tentatively, D is TRBD2 (5 bases). CDR1 is MNHNS, CDR2 SASEGT, per germline. The CDR3 consists of 14 residues. The V end lost 1 base, the J end lost 3 bases, and 9 bases lay between the germline ends. The CDR3 bases are TGTGCCAGCAGTGAAGGCTTCGGGAAAGAGACCCAGTACTTC. It yields the protein CASSEGFGKETQYF.

V and J are TRBV7-9 and TRBJ2-7; the D is unclear. CDR3 length: 14 residues. Per germline, CDR1 SEHNR and CDR2 FQNEAQ (reference sequence). Trimming shortened V by 1 base and J by 3 bases, and 10 bases separated the two germline ends. CDR3 bases: TGTGCCAGCAGCTTAGTTGGCAGAAACTACGAGCAGTACTTC. Translating it yields CASSLVGRNYEQYF.

The rearrangement links TRBV7-2 to TRBJ2-3; D is unclear. Trimming shortened V by 6 bases and J by 3 bases, and 7 bases separated the two germline ends. CDR3 length: 12 amino acids. Per the germline V gene, CDR1 is SGHTA and CDR2 is FQGNSA. CDR3 region: CASRGVTDTQYF. The CDR3 nucleotides are TGTGCCAGCAGGGGCGTAACAGATACGCAGTATTTT. Supplemented by reference TRBV7-2 and TRBJ2-3, the full variable domain reads GAGVSQSPSNKVTEKGKDVELRCDPISGHTALYWYRQSLGQGLEFLIYFQGNSAPDKSGLPSDRFSAERTGGSVSTLTIQRTQQEDSAVYLCASRGVTDTQYFGPGTRLTVL.

V usage is TRBV9 and J usage is TRBJ2-5, with TRBD2 identical over 8 bases. The CDR3 covers 17 residues. The V segment lost 3 bases and the J segment 1 base; nucleotides outside the gene matches: 11. Germline values: CDR1 SGDLS, CDR2 YYNGEE. The DNA of the CDR3 is TGTGCCAGCAGCGACGGGGGGGCTTGGTTTGCCCAAGAGACCCAGTACTTC. It translates to CASSDGGAWFAQETQYF.

CDR3 sequence: CASRTSGPGELFF. CDR3 nucleotide sequence: TGTGCCAGCAGAACATCAGGCCCCGGGGAGCTGTTTTTT. This chain joins TRBV7-8 and TRBJ2-2; no reliable D call. V lost 6 bases and J 6 bases, leaving 11 bases between the germline ends. The CDR3 consists of 13 residues. Germline lookup yields CDR1 SGHVS and CDR2 FQNEAQ.

V gene TRBV6-4 combines with J gene TRBJ2-1; D might be TRBD1 (5 bases). There are 13 residues in the CDR3. The V gene's germline CDR1 is MRHNA and CDR2 SNTAGT. Trimming stripped 4 bases from V and 4 bases from J, with 8 bases between. The CDR3 loop reads CASSVGPYNEQFF. CDR3 in DNA: TGTGCCAGCAGTGTGGGGCCTTACAATGAGCAGTTCTTC.

The chain combines TRBV19 with TRBJ1-1, with D perhaps matching TRBD1 (5 bases). Germline V gene sequence: CDR1 LNHDA, CDR2 SQIVND (reference sequence). V was shortened by 3 bases and J by 9 bases, with 17 bases between the two germline ends. This CDR3 contains 14 residues. CDR3 in DNA: TGTGCCAGTAGTATGGGCAGGCCTCAGGGAAAAGCTTTCTTT. It codes for CASSMGRPQGKAFF.

The CDR3 loop reads CASSATGYGSYNEQFF. The CDR3 DNA reads TGTGCCAGCAGCGCTACAGGGTACGGCTCCTACAATGAGCAGTTCTTC. This sequence joins TRBV7-3 and TRBJ2-1; possibly TRBD1 for D (6 bases). V shed 5 bases and J shed 0 bases, with 14 bases lying between them. The CDR3 has 16 residues. Germline values: CDR1 SGHTA, CDR2 FQGTGA. Filled out from reference TRBV7-3 and TRBJ2-1, the complete variable domain reads GAGVSQTPSNKVTEKGKYVELRCDPISGHTALYWYRQSLGQGPEFLIYFQGTGAADDSGLPNDRFFAVRPEGSVSTLKIQRTERGDSAVYLCASSATGYGSYNEQFFGPGTRLTVL.

The chain joins TRBV7-2 to TRBJ1-2; TRBD1 matches at 8 bases. Losses at the gene ends were 4 bases for V and 8 bases for J; bases not matched to a gene: 6. The CDR3 is made up of 13 amino acids. Germline CDR1 is SGHTA and CDR2 is FQGNSA. The CDR3 sequence: CASSSRGTGGYTF. As DNA, the CDR3 is TGTGCCAGCAGCTCCCGAGGGACAGGAGGCTACACCTTC.

The chain joins TRBV19 to TRBJ2-3; 9 bases fit TRBD2. Germline CDR1 reads LNHDA; CDR2 reads SQIVND (reference sequence). Germline trimming cut 9 bases from V and 1 base from J; bases unmatched to any gene: 14. This CDR3 is built from 17 residues. The CDR3 protein is CASRSSGAIRGTDTQYF. The CDR3 DNA sequence: TGTGCCAGCCGTTCTAGCGGGGCTATTCGGGGCACAGATACGCAGTATTTT.

The chain employs TRBV18 and TRBJ1-5; TRBD1 agrees at 8 bases. V dropped 5 bases and J dropped 7; count of bases not matched to a gene: 7. Germline V CDR1 and CDR2: KGHSH, LQKENI. The CDR3 contains 14 residues. CDR3 sequence (DNA): TGTGCCAGCTCAGAGACAGGGGTTCGGCAGCCCCAGCATTTT. Translating gives CASSETGVRQPQHF.

The chain joins TRBV15 to TRBJ1-1, with no clear D. The V end was cut by 1 base, the J end by 4 bases, with 16 bases between. The CDR3 covers 16 residues. Germline assignment: CDR1 LNHNV and CDR2 YYDKDF (reference sequence). The CDR3 nucleotides read TGTGCCACCAGCAGAGTTAACTGGGAGAGGTCCACTGAAGCTTTCTTT. Its protein product is CATSRVNWERSTEAFF.

The chain is built from TRBV28 and TRBJ2-7; 9 bases are a match to TRBD2. The CDR3 spans 13 residues. Unmatched junction bases numbered 7, after V lost 11 bases and J lost 2 bases. CDR1 and CDR2 from the germline V gene are MDHEN and SYDVKM. CDR3 nucleotides: TGTGCCCTTCGGGCTAGCGGGACCTACGAGCAGTACTTC. As protein: CALRASGTYEQYF.

The J gene is TRBJ2-7, the V gene TRBV7-2; TRBD1 is a possible D gene (5 bases). Germline values: CDR1 SGHTA, CDR2 FQGNSA. Trimming stripped 6 bases from V and 1 base from J, with 13 bases between. CDR3 length equals 14 residues. The CDR3 spells CASRETGASYEQYF. CDR3 DNA: TGTGCCAGCAGAGAAACAGGAGCTTCCTACGAGCAGTACTTC.

This rearrangement joins TRBV23-1 to TRBJ1-4; D might be TRBD1 (5 bases). TRBV23-1 falls under the ORF class, with uncertain function. Deletions cut 6 bases from V and 6 bases from J, with 11 bases between. The CDR3 has 13 amino acids. CDR3 coding DNA: TGCGCCAGCAGACAAATAGGGGATGAAAAACTGTTTTTT. Translated: CASRQIGDEKLFF.

V gene TRBV2 combines with J gene TRBJ1-5; weak D call: TRBD1 (5 bases). Germline CDR1 is SNHLY and CDR2 is FYNNEI. The V end was cut by 7 bases, the J end by 3 bases, with 13 bases between. This CDR3 comprises 14 residues. The CDR3 nucleotides are TGTGCCAGCAATAGACAGCTTTTCAATCAGCCCCAGCATTTT. This sequence encodes CASNRQLFNQPQHF. The complete variable domain, with remaining parts taken from reference TRBV2 and TRBJ1-5, reads EPEVTQTPSHQVTQMGQEVILRCVPISNHLYFYWYRQILGQKVEFLVSFYNNEISEKSEIFDDQFSVERPDGSNFTLKIRSTKLEDSAMYFCASNRQLFNQPQHFGDGTRLSIL.

This chain uses TRBV19 with TRBJ2-1; a weak D match, TRBD2 (6 bases). Trimming took off 3 bases at V and 5 bases at J, with 14 bases between the two ends. The CDR3 is made up of 15 amino acids. The V gene's germline CDR1 is LNHDA and CDR2 SQIVND (reference sequence). This chain's CDR3 is CASSITAGRHNEQFF. In DNA form, the CDR3 reads TGTGCCAGTAGTATTACGGCGGGAAGGCACAATGAGCAGTTCTTC.

The V and J genes are TRBV7-8 and TRBJ1-1, with 7 bases lining up with TRBD1. The CDR3 runs 15 residues. Losses at the gene ends were 5 bases for V and 5 bases for J; bases not matched to a gene: 11. Germline V gene sequence: CDR1 SGHVS, CDR2 FQNEAQ. The CDR3 region is CASSNPTGLGTEAFF. CDR3 nucleotide sequence: TGTGCCAGCAGCAATCCGACAGGGTTGGGGACTGAAGCTTTCTTT.

The V and J genes are TRBV19 and TRBJ1-3; no definite D call. Between the trimmed V and J ends, which lost 4 bases and 4 bases, there was a span of 8 bases. Germline V gene lookup returns CDR1 LNHDA and CDR2 SQIVND (reference sequence). CDR3 length: 13 amino acids. The CDR3 nucleotides are TGTGCCAGTAGTAGCTCCCAGGGAAACACCATATATTTT. Translation: CASSSSQGNTIYF.

The V and J genes are TRBV28 and TRBJ2-2; weak D call: TRBD2 (6 bases). Trimming pared 3 bases from V and 3 bases from J, leaving 17 bases between. The CDR3 consists of 17 residues. Germline values: CDR1 MDHEN, CDR2 SYDVKM. CDR3 protein: CASSFPGSRGHTGELFF. The CDR3 coding sequence is TGTGCCAGCAGTTTCCCCGGGAGCCGAGGTCACACCGGGGAGCTGTTTTTT.

V and J are TRBV5-1 and TRBJ2-5; possibly TRBD1 for D (6 bases). With the DNA end fitting TRBJ2-7 better, the J assignment may be wrong. Germline loops: CDR1 SGHRS, CDR2 YFSETQ. The CDR3 is 15 residues long. The chain's CDR3 is CASSLDGQTIYEQYF. As DNA, the CDR3 is TGCGCCAGCAGCTTGGACGGACAGACCATCTACGAGCAGTACTTC.

The chain joins TRBV7-2 to TRBJ2-3; TRBD2 might be the D (5 bases). Trimming removed 1 base at V and 4 bases at J, with 9 bases between. This CDR3 spans 14 amino acids. The V gene's germline CDR1 is SGHTA and CDR2 FQGNSA. CDR3 nucleotides: TGTGCCAGCAGCTTAGTGGGTAGCGCAGATACGCAGTATTTT. This codes for CASSLVGSADTQYF.